Below are 5 T cell receptor beta chains sequenced from a single sample in a study of spatial heterogeneity in lung cancer. The time point here: sample taken at primary tumor resection. Whole RNA, which was extracted from tumor, nontumor lung tissue or frozen PBMC, was sequenced without any cell sorting. TCRdb passed the 5' RACE reads through MiXCR, listing each CDR3 protein once. The table lists about 38,000 distinct CDR3 sequences, 7.5% of them singletons, with about 26% in the top ten. This specimen consisted of PBMCs, obtained at surgery. These receptors came from a male donor with early-stage non-small cell lung cancer.

This chain uses TRBV12-3 or TRBV12-4 with TRBJ1-2; D possibly corresponds to TRBD1 (6 bases). The V gene lost 5 bases and the J gene lost 6 bases, with 7 bases spanning the gap. The length of the CDR3 is 11 residues. The CDR3 coding sequence is TGTGCCAGCAGTAACAGGGATGGCTACACCTTC. Its protein product is CASSNRDGYTF.

In this sample, this clonotype turned up many times. The V gene is TRBV18, the J gene TRBJ2-1, with a weak D call TRBD2 (5 bases). The CDR3 runs to 12 residues. The germline CDR1 and CDR2 sequences are KGHSH and LQKENI. V was cut by 2 bases and J by 11 bases, with 10 bases left in between. The CDR3 sequence: CASSPVLGKQFF. CDR3 bases: TGTGCCAGCTCACCAGTGCTCGGGAAGCAGTTCTTC. Full variable domain (rest looked up from reference TRBV18 and TRBJ2-1): NAGVMQNPRHLVRRRGQEARLRCSPMKGHSHVYWYRQLPEEGLKFMVYLQKENIIDESGMPKERFSAEFPKEGPSILRIQQVVRGDSAAYFCASSPVLGKQFFGPGTRLTVL.

The gene calls are TRBV4-2 and TRBJ1-2; D is unresolved. CDR1 is LGHNA, CDR2 YNFKEQ, per germline. This CDR3 region has 18 residues. V lost 0 bases, J lost 0 bases, and 17 bases lay in between. This CDR3 is CASSQDGSVSLSNYGYTF. CDR3 DNA: TGTGCCAGCAGCCAAGATGGGAGCGTTTCCCTATCTAACTATGGCTACACCTTC.

This clonotype was found a few times. The chain couples TRBV7-6 to TRBJ2-7; D not certain. This CDR3 contains 14 residues. V was pared by 4 bases and J by 0 bases, with 10 bases between. CDR1 is SGHVS and CDR2 is FNYEAQ in the germline V gene. The chain's CDR3 is CASSSDIGSYEQYV. As DNA, the CDR3 is TGTGCCAGCAGCTCAGACATAGGCTCCTACGAGCAGTACGTC.

V is TRBV11-3 and J is TRBJ2-7; D is possibly TRBD1 (6 bases). V lost 5 bases and J lost 4, with 12 bases in between. The CDR3 has 13 amino acids. Germline-derived CDR1 and CDR2 are SGHNT and YENEEA. The CDR3 coding sequence is TGTGCCAGCAGCCCACCGGGACATTACGAGCAGTACGTC. This sequence encodes CASSPPGHYEQYV.